One and the same sample provided the 22 T cell receptor beta chains below, sequenced in a study of cytomegalovirus exposure and HLA in healthy donors. Clones were sequenced by immunoSEQ multiplex PCR, and TCRdb holds only the in-frame ones, with some missing. Of 110,000 to 150,000 clones listed, 70% to 90% were seen once; the top ten hold 2.5% to 3.5%. The sequencing input was PBMCs. These receptors were collected from a man between 18 and 35 years old in good health and CMV-seronegative.

The count of this clone is one. CDR3 sequence: CASSPPSGATNEKLFF. In nucleotides, the CDR3 is TGTGCCAGCTCACCACCATCAGGGGCAACTAATGAAAAACTGTTTTTT. The gene calls are TRBV18 and TRBJ1-4; weak D call: TRBD1 (6 bases). Germline CDR1 and CDR2: KGHSH and LQKENI. The CDR3 runs to 16 residues. V was cut by 0 bases and J by 0 bases, with 8 bases left in between.

The chain combines TRBV6-1 with TRBJ2-7, with a weak D call TRBD1 (7 bases). Trimming cost V 7 bases and J 5 bases, with 15 bases left between them. The germline CDR1 and CDR2 sequences are MNHNS and SASEGT. The CDR3 is 13 amino acids. CDR3 coding DNA: TGTGCCAGCATCGGAGGGGGCAACGACGAGCAGTACTTC. Its translation is CASIGGGNDEQYF.

The chain is built from TRBV6-5 and TRBJ2-7, with TRBD1 matching over 11 bases. Germline CDR1 reads MNHEY; CDR2 reads SVGAGI. V trimming: 6 bases; J trimming: 3 bases; junction bases outside the gene matches: 4. The CDR3 loop spans 14 amino acids. The CDR3: CASRIGTGGYEQYF. As DNA, the CDR3 is TGTGCCAGCAGGATCGGGACAGGGGGCTACGAGCAGTACTTC.

The rearrangement uses TRBV6-5 and TRBJ1-2, with 8 nucleotides matching TRBD1. Germline values: CDR1 MNHEY, CDR2 SVGAGI. This CDR3 comprises 13 residues. V dropped 8 bases and J dropped 5; count of bases not matched to a gene: 7. The CDR3 DNA is TGTGCCAGCTTCCCTACAGGGGGGTATGGCTACACCTTC. Its protein is CASFPTGGYGYTF.

The chain employs TRBV27 and TRBJ1-5, with 11 nucleotides matching TRBD1. Germline V CDR1 and CDR2: MNHEY, SMNVEV (reference sequence). The CDR3 loop spans 18 amino acids. V shed 6 bases and J 2 bases; nucleotides not matched to a gene: 12. The CDR3 spells CASRSGTGGFSRNQPQHF. As DNA, the CDR3 is TGTGCCAGCAGGTCCGGGACAGGGGGATTTAGTCGCAATCAGCCCCAGCATTTT.

V gene TRBV4-2 combines with J gene TRBJ2-2; weak D call: TRBD1 (6 bases). In germline, CDR1 is LGHNA, CDR2 YNFKEQ. Trimming removed 4 bases at V and 5 bases at J, with 17 bases between. This CDR3 has 16 amino acids. The CDR3 DNA is TGTGCCAGCAGCCCCCGCTTCCAGCAGGGGACCGGGGAGCTGTTTTTT. Translating gives CASSPRFQQGTGELFF.

J is TRBJ1-2 and V is TRBV7-9, with TRBD1 as a possible D gene (5 bases). Trimming took off 9 bases at V and 2 bases at J, with 16 bases between the two ends. The length of the CDR3 is 14 residues. Germline CDR1 and CDR2: SEHNR and FQNEAQ (reference sequence). CDR3 nucleotides: TGTGCCAGTAGGCCCGGGACTGAGAACTATGGCTACACCTTC. Translated, it gives CASRPGTENYGYTF.

The chain has TRBV9 and TRBJ2-2, with 12 nucleotides matching TRBD2. In germline, CDR1 is SGDLS, CDR2 YYNGEE. The length of the CDR3 is 15 residues. V trimming: 4 bases; J trimming: 7 bases; junction bases outside the gene matches: 5. For the CDR3, the DNA is TGTGCCAGCAGCACGACTAGCGGGAGCGACGGGGAGCTGTTTTTT. Encoded protein: CASSTTSGSDGELFF. The whole variable domain, remainder taken from reference TRBV9 and TRBJ2-2, is DSGVTQTPKHLITATGQRVTLRCSPRSGDLSVYWYQQSLDQGLQFLIQYYNGEERAKGNILERFSAQQFPDLHSELNLSSLELGDSALYFCASSTTSGSDGELFFGEGSRLTVL.

This clone appeared a single time. The J gene is TRBJ2-5, the V gene TRBV13; 7 bases map to TRBD1. Per the germline V gene, CDR1 is PRHDT and CDR2 is FYEKMQ (reference sequence). The CDR3 contains 16 residues. J lost 4 bases, V lost 4 bases, and 12 bases had no gene match. CDR3 nucleotides: TGTGCCAGCAGCTCCTTTTACGACAGGGCTCCAGAGACCCAGTACTTC. Residues: CASSSFYDRAPETQYF.

This rearrangement joins TRBV5-6 to TRBJ1-4; 10 nucleotides align to TRBD1. The CDR3 contains 16 residues. Germline V gene lookup returns CDR1 SGHDT and CDR2 YYEEEE. The ends lost 2 bases at V and 8 bases at J; junction bases unmatched: 9. DNA of the CDR3: TGTGCCAGCAGCTTCTTGGGGGACAGGGGAACGGAAAAACTGTTTTTT. It specifies CASSFLGDRGTEKLFF. Combining the CDR3 with reference TRBV5-6 and TRBJ1-4 gives the whole variable domain DAGVTQSPTHLIKTRGQQVTLRCSPKSGHDTVSWYQQALGQGPQFIFQYYEEEERQRGNFPDRFSGHQFPNYSSELNVNALLLGDSALYLCASSFLGDRGTEKLFFGSGTQLSVL.

This clone is a singleton in its sample. The V call is TRBV9, the J call TRBJ1-1; 8 bases align to TRBD1. This CDR3 comprises 14 residues. Trimming cost V 3 bases and J 1 base; bases outside gene matches: 2. The germline V gene encodes CDR1 SGDLS and CDR2 YYNGEE. CDR3 sequence: CASSGGQANTEAFF. CDR3 DNA: TGTGCCAGCAGCGGGGGACAGGCGAACACTGAAGCTTTCTTT.

The DNA for the CDR3 is TGTGCCAGCAGTTTAGGCGGTTGGCAGGGGGTCAAGAGCTCCTACGAGCAGTACTTC. Amino acid sequence: CASSLGGWQGVKSSYEQYF. The chain carries TRBV28 and TRBJ2-7, with 7 nucleotides matching TRBD1. Germline CDR1 and CDR2: MDHEN and SYDVKM. The CDR3 runs 19 residues. V dropped 2 bases and J dropped 0; count of bases not matched to a gene: 16.

This clone is termed medium-sized (0.01 to 0.1%). The chain couples TRBV7-6 to TRBJ2-7; D is perhaps TRBD1 (6 bases). The ends were cut back, 4 bases at V and 5 bases at J, with 21 bases in the middle. This CDR3 is 16 amino acids long. CDR1 and CDR2 from the germline V gene are SGHVS and FNYEAQ. The CDR3, as DNA: TGTGCCAGCAGCTCCGGAAACAGGGCCACCCGCGACGAGCAGTACTTC. Its protein is CASSSGNRATRDEQYF. Drawing the rest from reference TRBV7-6 and TRBJ2-7, the complete variable domain is GAGVSQSPRYKVTKRGQDVALRCDPISGHVSLYWYRQALGQGPEFLTYFNYEAQQDKSGLPNDRFSAERPEGSISTLTIQRTEQRDSAMYRCASSSGNRATRDEQYFGPGTRLTVT.

The chain couples TRBV5-1 to TRBJ2-7; D might be TRBD1 (7 bases). CDR1 SGHRS and CDR2 YFSETQ come from the germline V gene. V lost 0 bases, J lost 3 bases, and 13 bases lay in between. CDR3 size: 15 residues. This chain's CDR3 is CASSLAGGGSYEQYF. The CDR3 nucleotides are TGCGCCAGCAGCTTGGCCGGAGGGGGCAGCTACGAGCAGTACTTC.

As DNA, the CDR3 is TGTGCCAGCAGTGAGGAACGGATGGGCTATTACAATGAGCAGTTCTTC. Translating gives CASSEERMGYYNEQFF. V is TRBV6-1 and J is TRBJ2-1, with unresolved D. V was shortened by 3 bases and J by 4 bases, with 16 bases between the two germline ends. This CDR3 region has 16 residues. CDR1 is MNHNS and CDR2 is SASEGT in the germline V gene.

The chain joins TRBV6-5 to TRBJ2-5; D uncertain. The CDR3 loop spans 13 amino acids. Trimming stripped 4 bases from V and 5 bases from J, with 11 bases between. Germline V gene sequence: CDR1 MNHEY, CDR2 SVGAGI. CDR3 in DNA: TGTGCCAGCAGTTCGTCCCGGTATGAGACCCAGTACTTC. This encodes CASSSSRYETQYF.

This chain connects TRBV4-1 to TRBJ1-1; D gene ambiguous. V lost 0 bases and J lost 0, with 14 bases in between. This CDR3 has 17 residues. Germline loops: CDR1 MGHRA, CDR2 YSYEKL. CDR3 DNA sequence: TGCGCCAGCAGCCAAGATCTGAAACAGACCTTGAACACTGAAGCTTTCTTT. Translating it yields CASSQDLKQTLNTEAFF.

The chain couples TRBV27 to TRBJ1-1; possibly TRBD1 for D (6 bases). V was trimmed by 3 bases and J by 1 base, leaving 18 bases between them. The CDR3 extends over 17 amino acids. Per germline, CDR1 MNHEY and CDR2 SMNVEV (reference sequence). CDR3 region: CASSFYPGSGENTEAFF. The CDR3 region has the DNA TGTGCCAGCAGTTTCTACCCCGGGTCAGGGGAGAACACTGAAGCTTTCTTT.

The chain combines TRBV6-5 with TRBJ1-1; 7 bases align to TRBD1. Per the germline V gene, CDR1 is MNHEY and CDR2 is SVGAGI. With V trimmed by 5 bases and J by 8 bases, 14 bases remained unmatched. This CDR3 has 15 amino acids. CDR3 in amino acids: CASSPPLDRAQEAFF. CDR3 nucleotides: TGTGCCAGCAGTCCCCCACTCGACAGGGCCCAGGAAGCTTTCTTT.

This chain joins TRBV28 and TRBJ2-7; D unclear. Germline CDR1 reads MDHEN; CDR2 reads SYDVKM. V was shortened by 5 bases and J by 6 bases, with 11 bases between the two germline ends. This CDR3 contains 12 residues. The CDR3 DNA follows: TGTGCCAGCAGTCCAGGTGTTTCCGAGCAGTACTTC. Protein sequence: CASSPGVSEQYF. Combining the CDR3 with reference TRBV28 and TRBJ2-7 gives the whole variable domain DVKVTQSSRYLVKRTGEKVFLECVQDMDHENMFWYRQDPGLGLRLIYFSYDVKMKEKGDIPEGYSVSREKKERFSLILESASTNQTSMYLCASSPGVSEQYFGPGTRLTVT.

The chain carries TRBV5-1 and TRBJ2-3; 9 bases agree with TRBD2. The germline gives CDR1 SGHRS, CDR2 YFSETQ. CDR3 length equals 16 residues. Trimming cost V 0 bases and J 3 bases; bases outside gene matches: 5. CDR3 in amino acids: CASSLGAGGPTDTQYF. As DNA, the CDR3 is TGCGCCAGCAGCTTGGGAGCGGGGGGCCCGACAGATACGCAGTATTTT.

This rearrangement joins TRBV6-1 to TRBJ1-5, with 9 bases aligning to TRBD1. With 4 bases clipped from V and 3 bases from J, the junction kept 1 base outside the gene matches. The CDR3 is made up of 14 amino acids. Germline loops: CDR1 MNHNS, CDR2 SASEGT. The DNA for the CDR3 is TGTGCCAGCAGTGGGGACAGGGTCAATCAGCCCCAGCATTTT. It codes for CASSGDRVNQPQHF.